The sample holds one count of the clone carrying this TCR beta chain. Antigen specificity is unknown. The data were obtained in a study of shared clonotypes between healthy human individuals. Regarding the study as a whole: Clonotype sharing among donors, it was expected, would be affected by sequencing depth. The rarefaction results pointed to incomplete sorted-subset sequencing despite large depth. Among non-shared clonotypes, generation probabilities were lower than among those shared by all four donors.

Germline CDR1 MGHRA, CDR2 YSYEKL. The CDR3 is 16 residues long. Trimming removed 1 base from V and 7 bases from J, with 19 bases in between. Produced via immunoSEQ multiplex PCR; TCRdb's table is partial and in-frame only. The sample holds 2,500,000 or so clones; around nine tenths are singletons and the top ten take around 0.14%. The sequencing input was naive CD4+ T cells sorted from blood. Subset here: CD45RA+ positively selected. The chain employs TRBV4-1 and TRBJ1-1; D is ambiguous. This receptor was identified in a man between 18 and 29 years old in good health. In DNA, the CDR3 is TGCGCCAGCAGCCAAGGATCCACATACCTCGGAGGTGAAGCTTTCTTT. Protein sequence: CASSQGSTYLGGEAFF.